The next 9 T cell receptor beta chains were all read from a single sample in a study of T-cell memory formation after mild COVID-19. TCRdb re-called the 5' RACE reads through MiXCR, storing one row per CDR3 protein. The profile covers a few hundred thousand distinct CDR3 sequences, with roughly 21% appearing a single time and 20% to 25% taken by the ten largest. The material sequenced was PBMCs or a T cell subset sorted from them (not recorded which). All receptors come from a man aged 18 to 35 who had mild COVID-19 (a few samples of this study predate the infection). Cell type and time point are not known.

The V call is TRBV6-4, the J call TRBJ2-1; 15 nucleotides agree with TRBD2. In germline, CDR1 is MRHNA, CDR2 SNTAGT. V was pared by 4 bases and J by 9 bases, with 10 bases of the junction left unmatched. The CDR3 is 17 amino acids. The CDR3 DNA reads as TGTGCCAGCAGTGCCTTGGGACTAGCGGGGGGTAGTGGTGAGCAGTTCTTC. Translated, it gives CASSALGLAGGSGEQFF.

The chain uses TRBV2 and TRBJ1-5; D might be TRBD1 (5 bases). The germline gives CDR1 SNHLY, CDR2 FYNNEI. The V end was cut by 7 bases, the J end by 5 bases, with 12 bases between. The CDR3 is 13 amino acids. This chain's CDR3 is CASIGQGDQPQHF. CDR3 in DNA: TGTGCCAGCATCGGGCAGGGCGATCAGCCCCAGCATTTT.

This clonotype was seen a few times. V is TRBV10-3 and J is TRBJ2-1, with D possibly matching TRBD1 (5 bases). The CDR3 loop spans 14 amino acids. Germline lookup yields CDR1 ENHRY and CDR2 SYGVKD. Trimming removed 8 bases at V and 2 bases at J, with 13 bases between. CDR3 nucleotide sequence: TGTGCCATCGGGAATGACAGAACCTACAATGAGCAGTTCTTC. This translates into CAIGNDRTYNEQFF.

This clonotype has a handful of counts. The chain joins TRBV9 to TRBJ2-3, with D perhaps TRBD2 (5 bases). Trimming removed 0 bases at V and 6 bases at J, with 11 bases between. The CDR3 is 14 residues long. Germline loops: CDR1 SGDLS, CDR2 YYNGEE. The CDR3 region has the DNA TGTGCCAGCAGCGTAGGGGGAGCGGATGATACGCAGTATTTT. It translates to CASSVGGADDTQYF.

The genes are TRBV7-2 and TRBJ2-2; D unclear. Germline CDR1 reads SGHTA; CDR2 reads FQGNSA. The CDR3 consists of 15 residues. Trimming cost V 2 bases and J 2 bases, with 9 bases left between them. The CDR3 loop reads CASSLSPYNTGELFF. The CDR3 bases are TGTGCCAGCAGCTTATCGCCTTATAACACCGGGGAGCTGTTTTTT.

This clonotype has just a few counts. This chain links TRBV9 with TRBJ2-1; 7 nucleotides align to TRBD2. V gave up 4 bases and J gave up 3 bases; unmatched junction bases: 10. The V gene's germline CDR1 is SGDLS and CDR2 YYNGEE. The CDR3 covers 16 residues. The CDR3 region is CASSLEAGLNYNEQFF. The CDR3 DNA follows: TGTGCCAGCAGCTTAGAGGCGGGACTAAACTACAATGAGCAGTTCTTC. Filled out from reference TRBV9 and TRBJ2-1, the complete variable domain reads DSGVTQTPKHLITATGQRVTLRCSPRSGDLSVYWYQQSLDQGLQFLIQYYNGEERAKGNILERFSAQQFPDLHSELNLSSLELGDSALYFCASSLEAGLNYNEQFFGPGTRLTVL.

This clonotype was seen a few times. The chain employs TRBV27 and TRBJ2-2; maybe TRBD1 (5 bases). This CDR3 is 16 amino acids long. CDR1 is MNHEY, CDR2 SMNVEV, per germline (reference sequence). The V gene lost 6 bases and the J gene lost 1 base, with 15 bases spanning the gap. CDR3 coding DNA: TGTGCCAGCAGCCCACGTTCTAGGGGGAACACCGGGGAGCTGTTTTTT. Encoded protein: CASSPRSRGNTGELFF.

V and J are TRBV6-2 or TRBV6-3 and TRBJ2-1, with D perhaps matching TRBD1 (6 bases). Trimming shortened V by 11 bases and J by 0 bases, and 14 bases separated the two germline ends. CDR1 and CDR2 from the germline V gene are MNHEY and SVGEGT. The CDR3 has 14 residues. The CDR3 spells CAAQGFSSYNEQFF. CDR3 coding DNA: TGTGCCGCCCAGGGGTTTTCCTCCTACAATGAGCAGTTCTTC.

Note on this clonotype: Relative to the germline gene, one junction end is altered; a read error may explain this. The rearrangement links TRBV7-7 to TRBJ2-1; TRBD2 matches at 12 bases. CDR3 length: 16 amino acids. Germline V gene data show CDR1 as SSHAT and CDR2 as FNYEAQ (reference sequence). The CDR3 bases are TGTGCTAGCAGCTTAGGGCTAGCGGGGGGGCAAAATGAGCAGTTCTTC. Residues: CASSLGLAGGQNEQFF.